This TCR beta chain derives from a study of blood T cell repertoires in COVID-19. Across the study: Sites across the United States, Italy and Spain contributed samples from acute and convalescent COVID-19.

Produced via immunoSEQ multiplex PCR; TCRdb's table is partial and in-frame only. The sample includes approximately 280,000 clones, approximately 84% seen only once; the top ten take more than 1.1%. Sequenced: peripheral blood. The source is a human donor with COVID-19, enrolled during active disease. The donor label of this sample is uncertain.

The CDR3 bases are TGCGCCAGCAGCTTGGGACCCTCTCGGGGTCCCACCGGGGAGCTGTTTTTT. The encoded protein is CASSLGPSRGPTGELFF. This chain links TRBV5-1 with TRBJ2-2; tentatively, D is TRBD2 (5 bases). V shed 0 bases and J shed 4 bases, with 16 bases lying between them. Germline CDR1 and CDR2: SGHRS and YFSETQ. The CDR3 is 17 residues long. The entire variable domain, with the rest obtained from reference TRBV5-1 and TRBJ2-2, is as follows: KAGVTQTPRYLIKTRGQQVTLSCSPISGHRSVSWYQQTPGQGLQFLFEYFSETQRNKGNFPGRFSGRQFSNSRSEMNVSTLELGDSALYLCASSLGPSRGPTGELFFGEGSRLTVL.